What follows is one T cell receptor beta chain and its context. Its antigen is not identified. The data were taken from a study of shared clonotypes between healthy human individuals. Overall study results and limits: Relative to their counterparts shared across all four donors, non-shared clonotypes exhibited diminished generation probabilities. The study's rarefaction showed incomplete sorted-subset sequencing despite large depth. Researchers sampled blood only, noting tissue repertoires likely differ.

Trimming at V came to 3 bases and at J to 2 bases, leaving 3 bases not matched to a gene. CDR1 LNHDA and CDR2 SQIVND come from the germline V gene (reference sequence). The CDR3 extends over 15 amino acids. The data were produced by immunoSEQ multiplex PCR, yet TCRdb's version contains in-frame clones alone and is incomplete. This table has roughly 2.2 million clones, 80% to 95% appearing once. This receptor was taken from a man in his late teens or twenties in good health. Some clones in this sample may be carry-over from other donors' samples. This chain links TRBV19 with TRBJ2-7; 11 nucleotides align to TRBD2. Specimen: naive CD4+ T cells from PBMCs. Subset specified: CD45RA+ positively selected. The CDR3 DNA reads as TGTGCCAGTAGTATTGGTAGCGGGAGGGCCTACGAGCAGTACTTC. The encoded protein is CASSIGSGRAYEQYF.